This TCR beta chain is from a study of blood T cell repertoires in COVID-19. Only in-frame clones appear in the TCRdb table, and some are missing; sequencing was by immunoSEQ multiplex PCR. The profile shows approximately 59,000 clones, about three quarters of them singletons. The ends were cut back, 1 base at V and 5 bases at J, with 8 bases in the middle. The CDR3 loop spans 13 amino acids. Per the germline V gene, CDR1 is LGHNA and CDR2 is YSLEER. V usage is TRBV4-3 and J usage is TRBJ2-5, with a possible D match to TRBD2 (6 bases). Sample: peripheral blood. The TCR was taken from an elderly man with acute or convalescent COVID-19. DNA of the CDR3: TGCGCCAGCAGCCAAGTGGAGGGGGAGACCCAGTACTTC. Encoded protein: CASSQVEGETQYF.